Each of the 21 T cell receptor beta chains below was sequenced from the same sample in a study of identifying expanded T cells in peripheral blood. Clones were sequenced by immunoSEQ multiplex PCR, and TCRdb holds only the in-frame ones, with some missing. The table has around 57,000 clones, about 87% seen once. Sequenced material: blood. The source is a person aged 18 to 75 in good health.

This clone appeared a single time. V and J are TRBV15 and TRBJ2-3; 7 positions match TRBD1. The CDR3 runs to 15 residues. V shed 1 base and J 3 bases; nucleotides not matched to a gene: 4. The V gene's germline CDR1 is LNHNV and CDR2 YYDKDF (reference sequence). The CDR3 region is CATSRGGTETDTQYF. CDR3 nucleotides: TGTGCCACCAGCAGAGGGGGGACAGAAACAGATACGCAGTATTTT.

The chain employs TRBV27 and TRBJ2-3; D is ambiguous. CDR1 is MNHEY and CDR2 is SMNVEV in the germline V gene (reference sequence). The CDR3 covers 15 residues. The germline V and J ends were trimmed by 6 bases and 0 bases, with 13 bases remaining between them. The CDR3 is CASRALPLSTDTQYF. The CDR3 bases are TGTGCCAGCAGGGCCCTGCCCCTAAGCACAGATACGCAGTATTTT.

About this clone itself: An end of the junction differs from the germline gene, which may be a read error. This chain connects TRBV27 to TRBJ2-1, with 9 bases lining up with TRBD1. This CDR3 contains 17 residues. Germline CDR1 MNHEY, CDR2 SMNVEV (reference sequence). CDR3 in amino acids: CASSLSGTGLSYNEQFF. As DNA, the CDR3 is TGTGCCAGCAGCTTATCGGGGACAGGGCTGTCCTACAATGAGCAGTTCTTC.

The V gene is TRBV7-6, the J gene TRBJ1-5; TRBD1 might be the D (5 bases). V was trimmed by 5 bases and J by 1 base, leaving 15 bases between them. This CDR3 contains 16 residues. Germline CDR1 reads SGHVS; CDR2 reads FNYEAQ. The CDR3 region is CASSMGTPGSNQPQHF. The CDR3 nucleotides read TGTGCCAGCAGCATGGGGACCCCGGGGAGCAATCAGCCCCAGCATTTT.

V is TRBV5-1 and J is TRBJ2-4, with TRBD2 matching over 10 bases. Germline values: CDR1 SGHRS, CDR2 YFSETQ. The CDR3 is 15 amino acids. J gave up 5 bases and V 2 bases, and 4 bases lay outside the gene matches. CDR3 nucleotides: TGCGCCAGCAGCTTTGGGCTAGCGGGGGAAAACATTCAGTACTTC. This codes for CASSFGLAGENIQYF.

This clone was seen once. The genes are TRBV19 and TRBJ2-5; 10 bases are a match to TRBD1. Germline V gene sequence: CDR1 LNHDA, CDR2 SQIVND (reference sequence). The CDR3 sequence is 14 residues long. Germline trimming cut 6 bases from V and 4 bases from J; bases unmatched to any gene: 5. The CDR3 sequence is CASRGQGVVETQYF. The CDR3 region has the DNA TGTGCCAGTAGAGGACAGGGGGTGGTAGAGACCCAGTACTTC.

V and J are TRBV9 and TRBJ2-5; D unclear. With 0 bases removed from V and 2 bases from J, the gap between germline ends came to 5 bases. Per germline, CDR1 SGDLS and CDR2 YYNGEE. The CDR3 is made up of 13 amino acids. The CDR3 DNA is TGTGCCAGCAGCGTAGGGCTACAAGAGACCCAGTACTTC. As protein: CASSVGLQETQYF.

The V call is TRBV30, the J call TRBJ2-7, with 7 bases matching TRBD1. Germline trimming cut 5 bases from V and 2 bases from J; bases unmatched to any gene: 6. The CDR3 length is 13 residues. Germline V CDR1 and CDR2: GTSNPN, SVGIG (reference sequence). The CDR3 here is CAWGTQGPYEQYF. The CDR3 DNA reads TGTGCCTGGGGAACACAGGGGCCCTACGAGCAGTACTTC. Based on the CDR3 plus reference TRBV30 and TRBJ2-7, the full variable domain is SQTIHQWPATLVQPVGSPLSLECTVEGTSNPNLYWYRQAAGRGLQLLFYSVGIGQISSEVPQNLSASRPQDRQFILSSKKLLLSDSGFYLCAWGTQGPYEQYFGPGTRLTVT.

This clone was detected once. V usage is TRBV10-1 and J usage is TRBJ2-2, with D possibly TRBD2 on 5 matching bases. Germline V CDR1 and CDR2: WNHNN, SYGVQD (reference sequence). The CDR3 sequence is 13 residues long. With 2 bases removed from V and 7 bases from J, the gap between germline ends came to 8 bases. This CDR3 is CASSERGIGELFF. DNA for the CDR3: TGCGCCAGCAGTGAGCGGGGAATCGGGGAGCTGTTTTTT.

The chain is built from TRBV9 and TRBJ2-5; possibly TRBD2 for D (6 bases). The V end was cut by 4 bases, the J end by 1 base, with 14 bases between. This CDR3 spans 15 amino acids. CDR1 and CDR2 from the germline V gene are SGDLS and YYNGEE. The CDR3: CASSPRGATQETQYF. The CDR3 DNA is TGTGCCAGCAGCCCCCGCGGGGCGACCCAAGAGACCCAGTACTTC.

The chain combines TRBV9 with TRBJ2-2; no definite D call. Looked up from germline, CDR1 is SGDLS and CDR2 is YYNGEE. V was clipped by 0 bases and J by 7 bases, with 7 bases between them. The CDR3 covers 13 residues. CDR3 sequence (DNA): TGTGCCAGCAGCGTAGTTATGGTCGGGGAGCTGTTTTTT. Amino acids: CASSVVMVGELFF.

V and J are TRBV27 and TRBJ2-7; a possible D gene is TRBD2 (5 bases). The CDR3 totals 11 residues. Germline V gives CDR1 MNHEY, CDR2 SMNVEV (reference sequence). Trimming left V 6 bases short and J 6 bases short, with 9 bases between. CDR3 sequence reads: CASRLGPEQYF. The CDR3 nucleotides are TGTGCCAGCAGACTAGGACCCGAGCAGTACTTC.

V is TRBV5-1 and J is TRBJ2-3; TRBD1 aligns across 10 bases. Trimming cost V 4 bases and J 0 bases; bases outside gene matches: 2. Germline loops: CDR1 SGHRS, CDR2 YFSETQ. The CDR3 totals 15 residues. CDR3 amino acids: CASSRQGASTDTQYF. In nucleotides, the CDR3 is TGCGCCAGCAGCAGACAGGGGGCTAGCACAGATACGCAGTATTTT. Drawing the rest from reference TRBV5-1 and TRBJ2-3, the complete variable domain is KAGVTQTPRYLIKTRGQQVTLSCSPISGHRSVSWYQQTPGQGLQFLFEYFSETQRNKGNFPGRFSGRQFSNSRSEMNVSTLELGDSALYLCASSRQGASTDTQYFGPGTRLTVL.

The V gene is TRBV2, the J gene TRBJ2-1; maybe TRBD2 (6 bases). With 3 bases removed from V and 5 bases from J, the gap between germline ends came to 14 bases. Germline V gene sequence: CDR1 SNHLY, CDR2 FYNNEI. The CDR3 runs to 15 residues. For the CDR3, the DNA is TGTGCCAGCAGTGATTATGGGACTGCAAACAATGAGCAGTTCTTC. As protein: CASSDYGTANNEQFF. Looking up the rest from reference TRBV2 and TRBJ2-1 gives the full variable domain: EPEVTQTPSHQVTQMGQEVILRCVPISNHLYFYWYRQILGQKVEFLVSFYNNEISEKSEIFDDQFSVERPDGSNFTLKIRSTKLEDSAMYFCASSDYGTANNEQFFGPGTRLTVL.

The chain couples TRBV6-1 to TRBJ1-5; D may be TRBD1 (5 bases). This CDR3 is built from 15 residues. V lost 0 bases, J lost 4 bases, and 10 bases lay in between. Germline V CDR1 and CDR2: MNHNS, SASEGT. The CDR3 protein is CASSEAQEQNQPQHF. CDR3 sequence (DNA): TGTGCCAGCAGTGAAGCACAGGAACAGAATCAGCCCCAGCATTTT.

The rearrangement links TRBV7-9 to TRBJ1-4; D unresolved. Germline assignment: CDR1 SEHNR and CDR2 FQNEAQ (reference sequence). V lost 3 bases and J 8 bases, leaving 16 bases between the germline ends. The CDR3 is made up of 15 amino acids. The CDR3 is CASSFQPEIREKLFF. The CDR3 DNA reads TGTGCCAGCAGCTTTCAACCGGAAATTCGGGAAAAACTGTTTTTT.

This chain connects TRBV4-1 to TRBJ1-4; D gene uncertain. Trimming removed 1 base at V and 8 bases at J, with 11 bases between. This CDR3 region has 14 residues. CDR1 and CDR2 from the germline V gene are MGHRA and YSYEKL. The CDR3 protein is CASSQADSREKLFF. CDR3 sequence (DNA): TGCGCCAGCAGCCAAGCAGACTCAAGGGAAAAACTGTTTTTT.

V and J are TRBV7-2 and TRBJ2-7; TRBD2 agrees at 7 bases. V lost 5 bases and J lost 0; bases outside the gene matches: 4. The CDR3 runs 14 residues. Per germline, CDR1 SGHTA and CDR2 FQGNSA. CDR3 protein: CASSVSGDSYEQYF. The CDR3 DNA follows: TGTGCCAGCAGCGTAAGCGGGGACTCCTACGAGCAGTACTTC.

In its sample, this clone was seen once. This chain uses TRBV28 with TRBJ2-3; D not resolved. The V end lost 1 base, the J end lost 6 bases, and 14 bases lay between the germline ends. The CDR3 sequence is 15 residues long. Germline values: CDR1 MDHEN, CDR2 SYDVKM. CDR3 region: CASSLSVETADTQYF. In nucleotides, the CDR3 is TGTGCCAGCAGTTTATCGGTAGAGACCGCTGATACGCAGTATTTT.

The rearrangement links TRBV29-1 to TRBJ2-1; tentative D call: TRBD1 (6 bases). CDR3 length: 15 amino acids. The V end lost 6 bases, the J end lost 7 bases, and 22 bases lay between the germline ends. Germline values: CDR1 SQVTM, CDR2 ANQGSEA. As DNA, the CDR3 is TGCAGCGTCACTCGGGACACGGGACGTGCAAATGAGCAGTTCTTC. Amino acid sequence: CSVTRDTGRANEQFF.

The chain is built from TRBV28 and TRBJ2-7; 10 positions match TRBD2. The trim removed 2 bases at V and 2 bases at J, leaving 6 bases unmatched. Looked up from germline, CDR1 is MDHEN and CDR2 is SYDVKM. This CDR3 has 16 residues. This CDR3 is CASSLISGGRPYEQYF. The CDR3 DNA reads as TGTGCCAGCAGTTTAATTAGCGGGGGGCGGCCCTACGAGCAGTACTTC.